Shown below are 28 T cell receptor beta chains from a single sample sequenced in a study of memory CD4+ T cells and cytomegalovirus serostatus. The sort gate was single viable CD3+CD4+CD8-CD45RO+ cells for memory CD4+ T cells. Here immunoSEQ multiplex PCR was the method, and the copy in TCRdb shows in-frame clones only, minus some. The top ten hold around 0.73% of the sample, which has around 84,000 clones, 75% to 90% seen once. The sequenced material came from memory CD4+ T cells from blood. The receptors derive from an adult in good health and CMV-seronegative.

V gene TRBV7-2 combines with J gene TRBJ1-4; D perhaps matches TRBD1 (6 bases). Trimming removed 4 bases from V and 6 bases from J, with 15 bases in between. This CDR3 is built from 15 residues. Germline assignment: CDR1 SGHTA and CDR2 FQGNSA. In DNA, the CDR3 is TGTGCCAGCAGCTGGCGGTCGGGGGCGGATGAAAAACTGTTTTTT. Translated, it gives CASSWRSGADEKLFF.

The chain uses TRBV5-1 and TRBJ1-6, with TRBD1 identical over 8 bases. The CDR3 loop spans 14 amino acids. Germline V gives CDR1 SGHRS, CDR2 YFSETQ. V lost 0 bases and J lost 7; bases outside the gene matches: 0. The CDR3 bases are TGCGCCAGCAGCTTGGACAGGGGGAATTCACCCCTCCACTTT. This encodes CASSLDRGNSPLHF.

The V and J genes are TRBV5-1 and TRBJ2-3, with 12 positions matching TRBD2. The CDR3 contains 17 residues. J was trimmed by 6 bases and V by 2 bases; bases with no gene match: 10. Germline CDR1 SGHRS, CDR2 YFSETQ. This CDR3 is CASSLLAGGAGTDTQYF. In DNA, the CDR3 is TGCGCCAGCAGCTTACTAGCGGGGGGCGCTGGTACGGATACGCAGTATTTT.

This rearrangement joins TRBV18 to TRBJ1-1, with D perhaps matching TRBD1 (5 bases). CDR1 and CDR2 from the germline V gene are KGHSH and LQKENI. V was shortened by 2 bases and J by 7 bases, with 8 bases between the two germline ends. This CDR3 spans 12 amino acids. CDR3 nucleotide sequence: TGTGCCAGCTCACCATTGGGGCGTGAAGCTTTCTTT. Translation gives CASSPLGREAFF.

The chain links TRBV15 to TRBJ2-7; D is ambiguous. Germline lookup yields CDR1 LNHNV and CDR2 YYDKDF (reference sequence). V lost 0 bases and J lost 6, with 12 bases in between. The CDR3 is 14 amino acids. The DNA of the CDR3 is TGTGCCACCAGCAGAGAGGGCAGAGTGGGCGAGCAGTACTTC. It yields the protein CATSREGRVGEQYF.

The chain combines TRBV20-1 with TRBJ1-1; weak D call: TRBD1 (6 bases). Germline V gene sequence: CDR1 DFQATT, CDR2 SNEGSKA (reference sequence). This CDR3 spans 11 amino acids. CDR3 in amino acids: CRAPGVTEAFF. The CDR3 nucleotides are TGCAGGGCACCAGGGGTCACTGAAGCTTTCTTT.

This chain uses TRBV30 with TRBJ2-5; TRBD1 agrees at 9 bases. The germline gives CDR1 GTSNPN, CDR2 SVGIG (reference sequence). V trimming: 0 bases; J trimming: 4 bases; junction bases outside the gene matches: 0. This CDR3 contains 13 residues. The CDR3 sequence: CAWSVQGAETQYF. The CDR3 DNA follows: TGTGCCTGGAGTGTACAGGGGGCAGAGACCCAGTACTTC.

This clone was found a few times. This chain links TRBV30 with TRBJ1-5; a possible D gene is TRBD1 (5 bases). This CDR3 is 12 amino acids long. Germline CDR1 is GTSNPN and CDR2 is SVGIG (reference sequence). The V end was cut by 2 bases, the J end by 6 bases, with 8 bases between. The CDR3 here is CAWSRQLQPQHF. CDR3 nucleotides: TGTGCCTGGAGTCGACAGCTTCAGCCCCAGCATTTT.

There are a few counts of this clone. The chain couples TRBV7-3 to TRBJ1-1; 8 nucleotides match TRBD1. With V trimmed by 5 bases and J by 0 bases, 5 bases remained unmatched. Germline CDR1 is SGHTA and CDR2 is FQGTGA. The CDR3 sequence is 15 residues long. The CDR3 reads CASSQTGGVNTEAFF. CDR3 bases: TGTGCCAGCAGCCAAACAGGGGGGGTGAACACTGAAGCTTTCTTT.

This clone was seen once. The chain links TRBV10-3 to TRBJ2-3; D uncertain. The V gene lost 8 bases and the J gene lost 5 bases, with 8 bases spanning the gap. The CDR3 is made up of 11 amino acids. Germline CDR1 reads ENHRY; CDR2 reads SYGVKD. This CDR3 is CAIGLGDTQYF. CDR3 in DNA: TGTGCCATCGGTCTCGGAGATACGCAGTATTTT.

The chain's CDR3 is CATSRGAHGNTEAFF. As DNA, the CDR3 is TGTGCCACCTCCCGGGGGGCGCATGGGAACACTGAAGCTTTCTTT. The chain employs TRBV19 and TRBJ1-1; a possible D gene is TRBD1 (6 bases). CDR1 and CDR2 (germline): LNHDA, SQIVND (reference sequence). This CDR3 has 15 amino acids. V shed 10 bases and J shed 1 base, with 19 bases lying between them. The complete variable domain, with remaining parts taken from reference TRBV19 and TRBJ1-1, reads DGGITQSPKYLFRKEGQNVTLSCEQNLNHDAMYWYRQDPGQGLRLIYYSQIVNDFQKGDIAEGYSVSREKKESFPLTVTSAQKNPTAFYLCATSRGAHGNTEAFFGQGTRLTVV.

V usage is TRBV19 and J usage is TRBJ1-2, with D perhaps matching TRBD1 (5 bases). CDR3 size: 14 residues. CDR1 is LNHDA, CDR2 SQIVND, per germline (reference sequence). V was trimmed by 5 bases and J by 1 base, leaving 11 bases between them. CDR3 nucleotide sequence: TGTGCCAGTAGTGCCCTGGGGGATAACTATGGCTACACCTTC. Protein product: CASSALGDNYGYTF.

CDR3 amino acids: CAWSVLSLNEKLFF. The DNA of the CDR3 is TGTGCCTGGAGTGTCCTGAGCCTTAATGAAAAACTGTTTTTT. This rearrangement joins TRBV30 to TRBJ1-4, with D unresolved. The germline V gene encodes CDR1 GTSNPN and CDR2 SVGIG (reference sequence). The V end was cut by 0 bases, the J end by 4 bases, with 9 bases between. This CDR3 contains 14 residues.

This clone occurred a few times. V gene TRBV30 combines with J gene TRBJ1-1; D uncertain. The V and J ends lost 2 bases and 1 base respectively, with 8 bases between them. This CDR3 comprises 13 residues. Per the germline V gene, CDR1 is GTSNPN and CDR2 is SVGIG (reference sequence). The CDR3 region has the DNA TGTGCCTGGAGTAAAACCTCGAACACTGAAGCTTTCTTT. Residues: CAWSKTSNTEAFF.

The rearrangement links TRBV7-9 to TRBJ1-6; weak D call: TRBD1 (5 bases). Germline V CDR1 and CDR2: SEHNR, FQNEAQ (reference sequence). The CDR3 is 15 amino acids. V was cut by 4 bases and J by 7 bases, with 14 bases left in between. Written as DNA, the CDR3 is TGTGCCAGCAGCTCCAACAGGCACAGAAATTCACCCCTCCACTTT. Translating it yields CASSSNRHRNSPLHF.

This clone appeared a single time. This chain connects TRBV11-2 to TRBJ2-5; 7 bases agree with TRBD2. CDR3 length: 14 residues. The J segment lost 5 bases and the V segment lost 3 bases, leaving 6 bases of the junction unmatched. Germline V gene sequence: CDR1 SGHAT, CDR2 FQNNGV. In DNA form, the CDR3 reads TGTGCCAGCAGCTTTGGACTAGATGGGGAGACCCAGTACTTC. It codes for CASSFGLDGETQYF.

The CDR3 loop is CASSQALFGSSYEQYF. CDR3 coding DNA: TGCGCCAGCAGCCAAGCCCTATTCGGGAGCTCCTACGAGCAGTACTTC. The V call is TRBV4-3, the J call TRBJ2-7; a weak D match, TRBD2 (6 bases). CDR3 size: 16 residues. Germline V CDR1 and CDR2: LGHNA, YSLEER. The germline V and J ends were trimmed by 1 base and 0 bases, with 13 bases remaining between them.

The V call is TRBV19, the J call TRBJ2-1; 9 bases are a match to TRBD1. Trimming removed 10 bases from V and 9 bases from J; junction bases left unmatched: 10. Germline loops: CDR1 LNHDA, CDR2 SQIVND (reference sequence). The CDR3 is 13 residues long. In DNA form, the CDR3 reads TGTGCCACCTCCAGGGACAGGGAACTTGAGCAGTTCTTC. Amino acid sequence: CATSRDRELEQFF.

This chain joins TRBV5-4 and TRBJ1-1, with D possibly TRBD1 on 5 matching bases. CDR3 length: 17 amino acids. CDR1 is SGHNT and CDR2 is YYREEE in the germline V gene (reference sequence). Trimming shortened V by 1 base and J by 1 base, and 17 bases separated the two germline ends. Here the CDR3 DNA reads TGTGCCAGCAGCTTGTTACTTACCGGGACGGCGAACACTGAAGCTTTCTTT. Its protein is CASSLLLTGTANTEAFF.

With regard to this clone: Other DNA sequences within the sample encode an identical CDR3. The chain joins TRBV5-4 to TRBJ1-2; D gene unclear. Trimming cost V 0 bases and J 3 bases, with 6 bases left between them. Looked up from germline, CDR1 is SGHNT and CDR2 is YYREEE (reference sequence). The CDR3 spans 13 residues. CDR3 sequence: CASSLAGDYGYTF. In DNA form, the CDR3 reads TGTGCCAGCAGCTTGGCCGGGGACTATGGCTACACCTTC. The full variable domain, with the rest looked up from reference TRBV5-4 and TRBJ1-2, is ETGVTQSPTHLIKTRGQQVTLRCSSQSGHNTVSWYQQALGQGPQFIFQYYREEENGRGNFPPRFSGLQFPNYSSELNVNALELDDSALYLCASSLAGDYGYTFGSGTRLTVV.

This chain connects TRBV11-2 to TRBJ2-1, with 8 bases identical to TRBD1. From germline, CDR1 is SGHAT and CDR2 FQNNGV. The CDR3 is 15 amino acids. After removal of 1 base from V and 9 bases from J, the junction contained 8 bases not matched to a gene. The CDR3 DNA reads TGTGCCAGCAGCTTAGTCGGACAGGGTAGTATTGAGCAGTTCTTC. It is translated as CASSLVGQGSIEQFF.

V is TRBV7-2 and J is TRBJ2-7; 8 bases align to TRBD2. The germline V gene has CDR1 SGHTA and CDR2 FQGNSA. CDR3 size: 14 residues. Trimming took 7 bases from V and 4 from J; bases not matched to a gene: 9. CDR3 residues: CASIRSGGSYEQYF. Written as DNA, the CDR3 is TGTGCCAGCATCCGCTCGGGGGGGTCTTACGAGCAGTACTTC.

The chain links TRBV27 to TRBJ1-1; D ambiguous. The CDR3 is 13 residues long. The germline gives CDR1 MNHEY, CDR2 SMNVEV (reference sequence). Trimming shortened V by 3 bases and J by 1 base, and 6 bases separated the two germline ends. The CDR3 nucleotides read TGTGCCAGCAGTTTCCGGGAGAACACTGAAGCTTTCTTT. Translating it yields CASSFRENTEAFF.

V usage is TRBV13 and J usage is TRBJ2-7; 10 bases are a match to TRBD1. The germline gives CDR1 PRHDT, CDR2 FYEKMQ (reference sequence). The CDR3 spans 13 residues. Trimming removed 4 bases from V and 4 bases from J; junction bases left unmatched: 1. CDR3 in DNA: TGTGCCAGCAGCTGGGGACAGGGGTACGAGCAGTACTTC. This translates into CASSWGQGYEQYF.

This sequence joins TRBV6-1 and TRBJ1-5; D is perhaps TRBD1 (6 bases). V was cut by 4 bases and J by 4 bases, with 14 bases left in between. The CDR3 totals 15 residues. Germline-derived CDR1 and CDR2 are MNHNS and SASEGT. The CDR3 spells CASSGTQGPNQPQHF. Written as DNA, the CDR3 is TGTGCCAGCAGTGGAACACAGGGCCCTAATCAGCCCCAGCATTTT.

For this clone: Mismatch with germline at one junction end may stem from a read error. J is TRBJ1-1 and V is TRBV2; 7 bases align to TRBD1. The CDR3 length is 14 residues. Germline V gives CDR1 SNHLY, CDR2 FYNNEI. Here the CDR3 reads CASSVDGGGLGSTF. For the CDR3, the DNA is TGTGCCAGCAGCGTTGATGGAGGGGGCCTAGGGTCGACGTTT. Complete variable domain (other parts from reference TRBV2 and TRBJ1-1): EPEVTQTPSHQVTQMGQEVILRCVPISNHLYFYWYRQILGQKVEFLVSFYNNEISEKSEIFDDQFSVERPDGSNFTLKIRSTKLEDSAMYFCASSVDGGGLGSTFGQGTRLTVV.

V is TRBV19 and J is TRBJ1-4, with 7 bases that match TRBD1. CDR1 and CDR2 (germline): LNHDA, SQIVND (reference sequence). The CDR3 has 15 residues. The ends lost 4 bases at V and 3 bases at J; junction bases unmatched: 5. CDR3 residues: CASSTRQGANEKLFF. The CDR3 nucleotides are TGTGCCAGTAGTACCCGACAGGGAGCTAATGAAAAACTGTTTTTT.

CDR3 in DNA: TGTGCCAGCTCACCCGGGCAGGCAGACATTCAGTACTTC. Translated, it gives CASSPGQADIQYF. J is TRBJ2-4 and V is TRBV18; unclear D gene. This CDR3 spans 13 amino acids. Germline V gene sequence: CDR1 KGHSH, CDR2 LQKENI. The V gene lost 3 bases and the J gene lost 8 bases, with 11 bases spanning the gap.